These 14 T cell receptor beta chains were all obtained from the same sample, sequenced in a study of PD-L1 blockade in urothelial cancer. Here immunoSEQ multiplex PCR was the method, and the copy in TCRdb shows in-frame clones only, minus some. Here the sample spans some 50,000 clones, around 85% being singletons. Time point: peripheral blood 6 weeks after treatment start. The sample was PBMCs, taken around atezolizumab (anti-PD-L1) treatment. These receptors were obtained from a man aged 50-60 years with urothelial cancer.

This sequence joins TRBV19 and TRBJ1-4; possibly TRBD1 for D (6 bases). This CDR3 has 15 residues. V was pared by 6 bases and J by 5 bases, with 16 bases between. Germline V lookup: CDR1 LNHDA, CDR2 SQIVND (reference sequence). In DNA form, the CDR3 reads TGTGCCAGTAGCCGACGACAGGTTACGAATGAAAAACTGTTTTTT. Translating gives CASSRRQVTNEKLFF.

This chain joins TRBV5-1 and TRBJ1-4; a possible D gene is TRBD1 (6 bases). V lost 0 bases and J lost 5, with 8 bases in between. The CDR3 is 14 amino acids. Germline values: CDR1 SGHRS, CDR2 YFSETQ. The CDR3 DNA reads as TGCGCCAGCAGCTTGGAGACAGGAAATGAAAAACTGTTTTTT. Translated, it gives CASSLETGNEKLFF.

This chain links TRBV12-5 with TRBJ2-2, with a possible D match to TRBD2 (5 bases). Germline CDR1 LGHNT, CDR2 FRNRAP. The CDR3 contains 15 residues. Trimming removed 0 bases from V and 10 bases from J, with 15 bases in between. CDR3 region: CASGLVVSGLVELFF. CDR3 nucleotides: TGTGCTAGTGGTTTGGTAGTTTCGGGGTTAGTGGAGCTGTTTTTT. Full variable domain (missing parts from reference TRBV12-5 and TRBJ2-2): DARVTQTPRHKVTEMGQEVTMRCQPILGHNTVFWYRQTMMQGLELLAYFRNRAPLDDSGMPKDRFSAEMPDATLATLKIQPSEPRDSAVYFCASGLVVSGLVELFFGEGSRLTVL.

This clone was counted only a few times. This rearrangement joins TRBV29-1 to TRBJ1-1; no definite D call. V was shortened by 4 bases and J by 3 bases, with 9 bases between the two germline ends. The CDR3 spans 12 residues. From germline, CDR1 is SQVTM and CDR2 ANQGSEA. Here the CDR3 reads CSVGNSHTEAFF. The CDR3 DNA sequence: TGCAGCGTTGGTAACAGCCACACTGAAGCTTTCTTT.

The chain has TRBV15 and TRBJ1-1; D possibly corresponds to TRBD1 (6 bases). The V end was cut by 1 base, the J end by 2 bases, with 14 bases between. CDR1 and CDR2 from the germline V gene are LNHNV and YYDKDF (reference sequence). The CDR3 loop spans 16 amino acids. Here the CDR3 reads CATSRVRGALNTEAFF. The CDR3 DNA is TGTGCCACCAGCAGAGTCCGGGGGGCCCTCAACACTGAAGCTTTCTTT.

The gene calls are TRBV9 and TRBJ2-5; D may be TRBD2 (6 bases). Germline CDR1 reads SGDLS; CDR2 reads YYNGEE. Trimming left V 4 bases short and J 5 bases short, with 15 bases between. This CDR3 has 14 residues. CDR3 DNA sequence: TGTGCCAGCAGCCTCCGGGCGGGGCAGGAGACCCAGTACTTC. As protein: CASSLRAGQETQYF.

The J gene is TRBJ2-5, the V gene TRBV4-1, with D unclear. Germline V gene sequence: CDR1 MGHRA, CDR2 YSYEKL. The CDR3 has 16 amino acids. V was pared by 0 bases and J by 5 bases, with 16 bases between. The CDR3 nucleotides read TGCGCCAGCAGCCAAGAAGAAAAGACCCTCGGGGAGACCCAGTACTTC. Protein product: CASSQEEKTLGETQYF.

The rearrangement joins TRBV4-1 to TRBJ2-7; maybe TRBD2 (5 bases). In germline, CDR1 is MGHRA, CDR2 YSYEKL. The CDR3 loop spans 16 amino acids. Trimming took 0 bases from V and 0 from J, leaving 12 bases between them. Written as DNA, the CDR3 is TGCGCCAGCAGCCAAGATTCCGCGGGTAGCTCCTACGAGCAGTACTTC. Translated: CASSQDSAGSSYEQYF.

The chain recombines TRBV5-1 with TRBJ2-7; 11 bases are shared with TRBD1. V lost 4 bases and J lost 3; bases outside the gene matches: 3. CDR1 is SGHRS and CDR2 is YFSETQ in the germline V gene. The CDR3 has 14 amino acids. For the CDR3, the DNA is TGCGCCAGCAGCCAGGGACAGGGGGACTACGAGCAGTACTTC. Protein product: CASSQGQGDYEQYF.

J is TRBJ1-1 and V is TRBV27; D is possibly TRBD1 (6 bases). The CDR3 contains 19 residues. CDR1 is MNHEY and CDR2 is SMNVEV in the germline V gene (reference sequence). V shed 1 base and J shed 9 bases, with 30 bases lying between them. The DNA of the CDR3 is TGTGCCAGCAGTTTATTAGGCCCCTACCGGGACACCGAAGTCCTAAAAGCTTTCTTT. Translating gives CASSLLGPYRDTEVLKAFF.

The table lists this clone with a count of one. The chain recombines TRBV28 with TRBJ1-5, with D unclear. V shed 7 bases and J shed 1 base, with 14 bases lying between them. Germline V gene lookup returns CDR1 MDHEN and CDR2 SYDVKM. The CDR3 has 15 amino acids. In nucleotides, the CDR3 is TGTGCCAGCACCCCCGCGGGTCTAAGCAATCAGCCCCAGCATTTT. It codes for CASTPAGLSNQPQHF. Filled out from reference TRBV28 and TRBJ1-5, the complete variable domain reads DVKVTQSSRYLVKRTGEKVFLECVQDMDHENMFWYRQDPGLGLRLIYFSYDVKMKEKGDIPEGYSVSREKKERFSLILESASTNQTSMYLCASTPAGLSNQPQHFGDGTRLSIL.

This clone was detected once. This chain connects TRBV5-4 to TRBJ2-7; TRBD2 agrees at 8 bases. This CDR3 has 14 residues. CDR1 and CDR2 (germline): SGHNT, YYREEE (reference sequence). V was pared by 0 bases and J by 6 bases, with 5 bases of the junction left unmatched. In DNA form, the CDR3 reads TGTGCCAGCAGCTTGGCCAGCGGGAGACCCGAGCAGTACTTC. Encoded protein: CASSLASGRPEQYF.

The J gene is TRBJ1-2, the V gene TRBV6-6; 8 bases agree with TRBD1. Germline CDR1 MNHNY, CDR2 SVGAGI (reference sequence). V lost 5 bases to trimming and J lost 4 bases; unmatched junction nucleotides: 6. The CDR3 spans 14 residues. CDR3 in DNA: TGTGCCAGCAGTCAATCAGGGGGCGGCTATGGCTACACCTTC. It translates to CASSQSGGGYGYTF.

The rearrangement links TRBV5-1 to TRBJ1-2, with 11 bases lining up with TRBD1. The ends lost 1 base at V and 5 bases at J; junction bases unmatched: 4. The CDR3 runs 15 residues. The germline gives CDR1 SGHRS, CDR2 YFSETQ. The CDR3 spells CASSLTGTGGYGYTF. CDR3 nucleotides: TGCGCCAGCAGCTTGACCGGGACAGGGGGTTATGGCTACACCTTC.